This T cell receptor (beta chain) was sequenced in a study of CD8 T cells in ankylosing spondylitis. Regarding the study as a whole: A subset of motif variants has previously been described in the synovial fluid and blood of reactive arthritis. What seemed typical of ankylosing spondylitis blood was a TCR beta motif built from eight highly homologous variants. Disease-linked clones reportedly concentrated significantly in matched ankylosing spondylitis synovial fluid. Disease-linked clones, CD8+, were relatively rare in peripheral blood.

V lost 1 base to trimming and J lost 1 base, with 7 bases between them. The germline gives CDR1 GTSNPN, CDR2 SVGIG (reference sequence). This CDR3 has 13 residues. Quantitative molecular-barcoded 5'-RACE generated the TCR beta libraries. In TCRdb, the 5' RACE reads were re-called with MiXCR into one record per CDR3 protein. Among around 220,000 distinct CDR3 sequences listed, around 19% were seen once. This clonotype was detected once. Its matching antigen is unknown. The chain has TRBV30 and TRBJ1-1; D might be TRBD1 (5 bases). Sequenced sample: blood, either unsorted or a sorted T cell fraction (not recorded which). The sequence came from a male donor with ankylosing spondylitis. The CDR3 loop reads CAWSDGANTEAFF. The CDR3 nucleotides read TGTGCCTGGAGTGATGGGGCGAACACTGAAGCTTTCTTT.